The table lists the clone carrying this T cell receptor beta chain with many counts. Using RNA transcripts, the TCR beta CDR3 regions were amplified. Second-round multiplex PCR followed a first-round RT-PCR using HTBI primers. TCRdb itself ran the multiplex PCR reads through MiXCR, one entry per CDR3 protein. Of a few hundred thousand distinct CDR3 sequences listed, 15% were seen once; the top ten hold approximately 7%. Hyperthyroidism counted as stable given no ophthalmopathy within 18 months of follow-up. The data were obtained in a study of Graves' ophthalmopathy and Graves' hyperthyroidism. Study as a whole: Sampling took place at initial diagnosis, with peripheral blood obtained before any treatment.

The CDR3 length is 16 residues. Germline CDR1 reads ENHRY; CDR2 reads SYGVKD. V lost 0 bases to trimming and J lost 2 bases, with 11 bases between them. The V gene is TRBV10-3, the J gene TRBJ1-5, with D unresolved. This clonotype was sampled from a woman between 18 and 29 years old with stable Graves' hyperthyroidism. The sequencing input was peripheral blood. CDR3 sequence (DNA): TGTGCCATCAGTGAGTCTCGGCTAGGAGGCAATCAGCCCCAGCATTTT. Translation gives CAISESRLGGNQPQHF.